Following are 32 T cell receptor beta chains from one sample sequenced in a study of cytomegalovirus exposure and HLA in healthy donors. Researchers ran the PCR with 60 Vbeta and 13 Jbeta primers. Clones were sequenced by immunoSEQ multiplex PCR, and TCRdb holds only the in-frame ones, with some missing. The sample holds over 150,000 clones, roughly four fifths seen once. The sample consisted of PBMCs. The origin of the receptors is a man aged 40-49 years in good health and CMV-seronegative.

J is TRBJ1-2 and V is TRBV5-1, with 7 bases identical to TRBD1. The junction had 7 bases not matched to a gene; V was cut back by 4 bases and J by 4 bases. The CDR3 sequence is 14 residues long. Germline V gene data show CDR1 as SGHRS and CDR2 as YFSETQ. As DNA, the CDR3 is TGCGCCAGCAGCCATGGGGACAGTAGCTATGGCTACACCTTC. This encodes CASSHGDSSYGYTF.

The chain is built from TRBV21-1 and TRBJ1-5; the D call TRBD1 from the table was never checked on the DNA. TRBV21-1 is recorded as a pseudogene. The CDR3 is 14 amino acids. The CDR3 DNA reads TGTGCCAGCATCAGCCGGGACAGGGCCCGCACCCAGCATTTT. Protein: CASISRDRARTQHF.

This clone appeared a few times. This rearrangement joins TRBV6-5 to TRBJ1-4; D remains unclear. The CDR3 totals 13 residues. Trimming removed 7 bases from V and 8 bases from J, with 14 bases in between. Germline CDR1 is MNHEY and CDR2 is SVGAGI. CDR3 nucleotides: TGTGCCAGCACCCCCCCGGGGTGGGAAAAACTGTTTTTT. It translates to CASTPPGWEKLFF.

V and J are TRBV7-8 and TRBJ1-6; D unclear. With 3 bases removed from V and 0 bases from J, the gap between germline ends came to 6 bases. The germline gives CDR1 SGHVS, CDR2 FQNEAQ. This CDR3 comprises 15 residues. The CDR3 sequence is CASSFPSSYNSPLHF. CDR3 sequence (DNA): TGTGCCAGCAGCTTCCCGAGCTCCTATAATTCACCCCTCCACTTT.

The V call is TRBV29-1, the J call TRBJ2-3; 11 bases match TRBD2. V shed 6 bases, J shed 2 bases, and the junction held 4 bases outside the gene matches. This CDR3 region has 14 residues. Germline lookup yields CDR1 SQVTM and CDR2 ANQGSEA. DNA for the CDR3: TGCAGCGTGAGACTAGCGGGGTCCACAGATACGCAGTATTTT. Amino acid sequence: CSVRLAGSTDTQYF.

V is TRBV7-2 and J is TRBJ1-1; the D gene is possibly TRBD1 (5 bases). The CDR3 totals 15 residues. Per the germline V gene, CDR1 is SGHTA and CDR2 is FQGNSA. V lost 2 bases, J lost 4 bases, and 14 bases lay in between. CDR3 nucleotides: TGTGCCAGCAGCTTATACTTAGGGGCCGGCACTGAAGCTTTCTTT. Translating gives CASSLYLGAGTEAFF.

The rearrangement links TRBV5-6 to TRBJ2-7, with 9 bases identical to TRBD1. V shed 4 bases and J 6 bases; nucleotides not matched to a gene: 11. The germline gives CDR1 SGHDT, CDR2 YYEEEE. This CDR3 contains 15 residues. CDR3 nucleotides: TGTGCCAGCAGCACCCGGACAGGGGCTCTATTCGAGCAGTACTTC. This codes for CASSTRTGALFEQYF.

The CDR3, as DNA: TGTGCCAGTAGTATCTCAGGGTGGGGCTCCTACAATGAGCAGTTCTTC. Translation: CASSISGWGSYNEQFF. This chain links TRBV19 with TRBJ2-1, with a tentative D call TRBD1 (5 bases). This CDR3 contains 16 residues. V shed 3 bases and J shed 0 bases, with 12 bases lying between them. Germline CDR1 LNHDA, CDR2 SQIVND (reference sequence). Supplemented by reference TRBV19 and TRBJ2-1, the full variable domain reads DGGITQSPKYLFRKEGQNVTLSCEQNLNHDAMYWYRQDPGQGLRLIYYSQIVNDFQKGDIAEGYSVSREKKESFPLTVTSAQKNPTAFYLCASSISGWGSYNEQFFGPGTRLTVL.

The gene calls are TRBV5-5 and TRBJ1-6; TRBD1 is a possible D gene (6 bases). This CDR3 region has 15 residues. The V and J ends lost 4 bases and 5 bases respectively, with 13 bases between them. The germline gives CDR1 SGHKS, CDR2 YYEKEE (reference sequence). The CDR3 coding sequence is TGTGCCAGCAGCCCTCGACAGGTCAATAATTCACCCCTCCACTTT. Residues: CASSPRQVNNSPLHF.

This clone was observed a single time. V usage is TRBV4-1 and J usage is TRBJ1-2; D gene uncertain. Germline V gives CDR1 MGHRA, CDR2 YSYEKL. Deletions cut 1 base from V and 4 bases from J, with 19 bases between. This CDR3 comprises 17 residues. CDR3: CASSQVHPLQVGYGYTF. DNA for the CDR3: TGCGCCAGCAGCCAAGTCCACCCTCTTCAGGTTGGCTATGGCTACACCTTC.

The chain links TRBV7-9 to TRBJ2-2, with 8 bases that match TRBD1. Per germline, CDR1 SEHNR and CDR2 FQNEAQ (reference sequence). The CDR3 is 15 amino acids. V was pared by 7 bases and J by 0 bases, with 4 bases of the junction left unmatched. The CDR3 DNA follows: TGTGCCAGCACCATGGACAGGGCGAACACCGGGGAGCTGTTTTTT. Protein: CASTMDRANTGELFF.

The J gene is TRBJ1-2, the V gene TRBV15; TRBD1 matches at 10 bases. With 8 bases clipped from V and 4 bases from J, the junction kept 10 bases outside the gene matches. Germline values: CDR1 LNHNV, CDR2 YYDKDF (reference sequence). The length of the CDR3 is 15 residues. In DNA, the CDR3 is TGTGCCACCTCCGTCCCGGGACAGGGGCCCTATGGCTACACCTTC. Residues: CATSVPGQGPYGYTF.

This chain connects TRBV7-2 to TRBJ1-2; no definite D call. The CDR3 is 12 residues long. Trimming stripped 5 bases from V and 8 bases from J, with 12 bases between. Per the germline V gene, CDR1 is SGHTA and CDR2 is FQGNSA. CDR3 DNA sequence: TGTGCCAGCAGCCCCGATATCCTAGGCTACACCTTC. Translated: CASSPDILGYTF.

V is TRBV27 and J is TRBJ1-4; maybe TRBD1 (6 bases). This CDR3 is 14 amino acids long. The germline V and J ends were trimmed by 5 bases and 1 base, with 8 bases remaining between them. In germline, CDR1 is MNHEY, CDR2 SMNVEV (reference sequence). This CDR3 reads CASSPTGTNEKLFF. CDR3 in DNA: TGTGCCAGCAGTCCGACAGGAACTAATGAAAAACTGTTTTTT.

V is TRBV2 and J is TRBJ2-4, with D perhaps matching TRBD2 (6 bases). Germline CDR1 SNHLY, CDR2 FYNNEI. The CDR3 is made up of 15 amino acids. The V gene lost 3 bases and the J gene lost 0 bases, with 9 bases spanning the gap. This chain's CDR3 is CASSDGGPAKNIQYF. The CDR3 DNA reads as TGTGCCAGCAGTGACGGAGGGCCAGCCAAAAACATTCAGTACTTC.

The rearrangement links TRBV13 to TRBJ1-5; possible D gene TRBD1, 5 bases. V lost 3 bases and J lost 7, with 13 bases in between. CDR3 length: 14 residues. Looked up from germline, CDR1 is PRHDT and CDR2 is FYEKMQ (reference sequence). DNA for the CDR3: TGTGCCAGCAGCTTTCGGCAGGGTGACCAGCCCCAGCATTTT. It encodes CASSFRQGDQPQHF.

This clone has only a few counts. The V call is TRBV15, the J call TRBJ2-7; D gene unclear. The CDR3 sequence is 12 residues long. V was pared by 0 bases and J by 7 bases, with 7 bases between. Germline CDR1 is LNHNV and CDR2 is YYDKDF (reference sequence). The CDR3 is CATSRDEREQYF. The CDR3 nucleotides are TGTGCCACCAGCAGAGATGAGAGGGAGCAGTACTTC.

The rearrangement uses TRBV4-1 and TRBJ2-3; 8 positions agree with TRBD1. Trimming at V came to 4 bases and at J to 4 bases, leaving 4 bases not matched to a gene. The germline gives CDR1 MGHRA, CDR2 YSYEKL. The CDR3 runs to 14 residues. The CDR3 protein is CASSPPDRADTQYF. The CDR3 nucleotides are TGCGCCAGCAGCCCCCCGGACAGGGCAGATACGCAGTATTTT.

The chain's CDR3 is CASSVGQLNYGYTF. As DNA, the CDR3 is TGTGCCAGCAGTGTAGGACAGTTAAACTATGGCTACACCTTC. The V call is TRBV28, the J call TRBJ1-2; D is perhaps TRBD1 (6 bases). This CDR3 spans 14 amino acids. The V gene lost 5 bases and the J gene lost 2 bases, with 12 bases spanning the gap. Germline values: CDR1 MDHEN, CDR2 SYDVKM.

V gene TRBV28 combines with J gene TRBJ1-2, with 11 nucleotides matching TRBD1. The germline V gene encodes CDR1 MDHEN and CDR2 SYDVKM. With V trimmed by 4 bases and J by 7 bases, 5 bases remained unmatched. The CDR3 is 14 amino acids. The CDR3 nucleotides are TGTGCCAGCAGTTCCCCGGGACAGGGGGGTGGCTACACCTTC. It translates to CASSSPGQGGGYTF.

J is TRBJ2-1 and V is TRBV6-4; TRBD2 agrees at 10 bases. Germline CDR1 and CDR2: MRHNA and SNTAGT. After removal of 5 bases from V and 3 bases from J, the junction contained 10 bases not matched to a gene. The CDR3 extends over 17 amino acids. The CDR3 DNA reads TGTGCCAGCAGTCCGGCACCAGCGGGGGGGATCTACAATGAGCAGTTCTTC. Translated: CASSPAPAGGIYNEQFF.

The V and J genes are TRBV19 and TRBJ1-3; no clear D gene. Trimming removed 4 bases at V and 4 bases at J, with 14 bases between. Looked up from germline, CDR1 is LNHDA and CDR2 is SQIVND (reference sequence). There are 15 residues in the CDR3. CDR3 coding DNA: TGTGCCAGTAGTACCCCGGGTTCCGGGGGAAACACCATATATTTT. Translating it yields CASSTPGSGGNTIYF.

This clone has only a few counts. The rearrangement links TRBV28 to TRBJ2-1; D possibly corresponds to TRBD2 (7 bases). This CDR3 is built from 15 residues. The V gene's germline CDR1 is MDHEN and CDR2 SYDVKM. Trimming pared 7 bases from V and 0 bases from J, leaving 13 bases between. The CDR3 bases are TGTGCCAGCATCCGGGGGGACATCTCCTACAATGAGCAGTTCTTC. This codes for CASIRGDISYNEQFF.

A single count supports this clone. The genes are TRBV30 and TRBJ1-2; 8 nucleotides agree with TRBD1. The CDR3 covers 15 residues. Germline V gives CDR1 GTSNPN, CDR2 SVGIG (reference sequence). V gave up 4 bases and J gave up 2 bases; unmatched junction bases: 9. The CDR3, as DNA: TGTGCCTGGACTCCCGGGACAGGCAGAAACTATGGCTACACCTTC. Translating gives CAWTPGTGRNYGYTF.

The chain is built from TRBV27 and TRBJ1-1, with D maybe TRBD1 (6 bases). This CDR3 region has 14 residues. Trimming shortened V by 2 bases and J by 1 base, and 8 bases separated the two germline ends. Germline CDR1 and CDR2: MNHEY and SMNVEV (reference sequence). The CDR3 protein is CASSLTGPNTEAFF. The CDR3, as DNA: TGTGCCAGCAGTTTAACAGGGCCGAACACTGAAGCTTTCTTT.

The chain employs TRBV19 and TRBJ2-2; TRBD2 agrees at 11 bases. Trimming removed 5 bases from V and 3 bases from J; junction bases left unmatched: 8. CDR3 length: 17 amino acids. CDR1 and CDR2 from the germline V gene are LNHDA and SQIVND (reference sequence). The CDR3 DNA is TGTGCCAGTAGTTTCGCTAGCGGGGGGTCCGACACCGGGGAGCTGTTTTTT. It translates to CASSFASGGSDTGELFF.

The J gene is TRBJ1-1, the V gene TRBV7-3; no reliable D call. The CDR3 covers 12 residues. The germline gives CDR1 SGHTA, CDR2 FQGTGA. Trimming pared 5 bases from V and 10 bases from J, leaving 14 bases between. The chain's CDR3 is CASSTGWYAAFF. In DNA, the CDR3 is TGTGCCAGCAGCACGGGGTGGTATGCAGCTTTCTTT. Together with reference TRBV7-3 and TRBJ1-1, the CDR3 gives the full variable domain: GAGVSQTPSNKVTEKGKYVELRCDPISGHTALYWYRQSLGQGPEFLIYFQGTGAADDSGLPNDRFFAVRPEGSVSTLKIQRTERGDSAVYLCASSTGWYAAFFGQGTRLTVV.

The V gene is TRBV30, the J gene TRBJ2-5; 9 nucleotides match TRBD2. Germline V lookup: CDR1 GTSNPN, CDR2 SVGIG (reference sequence). The CDR3 spans 11 residues. After removal of 8 bases from V and 5 bases from J, the junction contained 3 bases not matched to a gene. CDR3 protein: CAGGLAETQYF. The CDR3 DNA reads as TGTGCCGGAGGACTAGCGGAGACCCAGTACTTC.

The chain recombines TRBV11-2 with TRBJ2-3; D possibly corresponds to TRBD2 (6 bases). Germline-derived CDR1 and CDR2 are SGHAT and FQNNGV. V was clipped by 1 base and J by 2 bases, with 19 bases between them. The CDR3 consists of 18 residues. CDR3 loop: CASSLARSGWTITDTQYF. The CDR3 nucleotides are TGTGCCAGCAGCTTAGCAAGATCAGGTTGGACTATCACAGATACGCAGTATTTT.

V is TRBV9 and J is TRBJ2-7; 7 bases agree with TRBD2. Germline trimming cut 1 base from V and 2 bases from J; bases unmatched to any gene: 6. This CDR3 spans 15 amino acids. CDR1 and CDR2 from the germline V gene are SGDLS and YYNGEE. As DNA, the CDR3 is TGTGCCAGCAGCGTATCCCCAGCGGGGACCTACGAGCAGTACTTC. As protein: CASSVSPAGTYEQYF.

The chain carries TRBV7-9 and TRBJ1-2; 7 bases map to TRBD1. Germline CDR1 reads SEHNR; CDR2 reads FQNEAQ (reference sequence). The V segment lost 3 bases and the J segment 4 bases; nucleotides outside the gene matches: 2. The CDR3 has 13 amino acids. CDR3: CASSLGQIYGYTF. The CDR3 region has the DNA TGTGCCAGCAGCTTGGGACAGATCTATGGCTACACCTTC.

This rearrangement joins TRBV30 to TRBJ2-7; D is uncertain. The V gene's germline CDR1 is GTSNPN and CDR2 SVGIG (reference sequence). Trimming stripped 2 bases from V and 2 bases from J, with 13 bases between. This CDR3 region has 14 residues. The CDR3 DNA is TGTGCCTGGAGTAAACCGACATTTCCCTACGAGCAGTACTTC. Translation gives CAWSKPTFPYEQYF. The variable domain in full, completed from reference TRBV30 and TRBJ2-7, reads SQTIHQWPATLVQPVGSPLSLECTVEGTSNPNLYWYRQAAGRGLQLLFYSVGIGQISSEVPQNLSASRPQDRQFILSSKKLLLSDSGFYLCAWSKPTFPYEQYFGPGTRLTVT.